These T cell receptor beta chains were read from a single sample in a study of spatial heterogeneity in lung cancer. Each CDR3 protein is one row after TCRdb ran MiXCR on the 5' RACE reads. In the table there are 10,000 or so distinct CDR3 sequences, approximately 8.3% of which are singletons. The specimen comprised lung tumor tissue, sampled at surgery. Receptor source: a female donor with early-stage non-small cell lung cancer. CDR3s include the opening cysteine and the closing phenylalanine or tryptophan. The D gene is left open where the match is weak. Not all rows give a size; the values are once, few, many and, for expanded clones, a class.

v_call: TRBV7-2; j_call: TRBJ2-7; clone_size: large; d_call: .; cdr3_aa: CASSSRSSYEQYF; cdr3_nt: TGTGCCAGCAGCTCTCGTAGCTCCTACGAGCAGTACTTC
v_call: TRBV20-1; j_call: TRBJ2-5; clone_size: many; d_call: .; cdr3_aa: CSALGQLQETQYF; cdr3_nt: TGCAGTGCCTTGGGACAACTACAAGAGACCCAGTACTTC
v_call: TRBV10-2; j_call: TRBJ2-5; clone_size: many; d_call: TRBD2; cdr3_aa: CASRERTSGEETQYF; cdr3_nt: TGCGCCAGCAGGGAGCGGACTAGCGGGGAGGAGACCCAGTACTTC
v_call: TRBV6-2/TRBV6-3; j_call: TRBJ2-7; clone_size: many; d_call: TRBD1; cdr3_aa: CASSDPGGSSYEQYF; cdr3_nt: TGTGCCAGCAGTGACCCAGGGGGAAGCTCCTACGAGCAGTACTTC
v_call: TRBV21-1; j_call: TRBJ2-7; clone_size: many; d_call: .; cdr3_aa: CASSRFGRKGSNEQYF; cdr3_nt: TGTGCCAGCAGCCGTTTTGGGCGGAAAGGGTCCAACGAGCAGTACTTC
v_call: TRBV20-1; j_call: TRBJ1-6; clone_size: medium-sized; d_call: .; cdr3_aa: CSARGGAGDGSPLHF; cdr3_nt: TGCAGTGCTAGGGGGGGCGCGGGAGACGGTTCACCCCTCCACTTT
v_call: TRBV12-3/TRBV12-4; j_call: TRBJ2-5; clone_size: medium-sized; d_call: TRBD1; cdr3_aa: CASSSGQPETQYF; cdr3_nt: TGTGCCAGCAGTTCGGGACAGCCGGAGACCCAGTACTTC
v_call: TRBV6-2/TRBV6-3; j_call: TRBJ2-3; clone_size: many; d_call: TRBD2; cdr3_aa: CASSEGLAESNTQYF; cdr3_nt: TGTGCCAGCAGTGAGGGACTAGCGGAATCCAATACGCAGTATTTT
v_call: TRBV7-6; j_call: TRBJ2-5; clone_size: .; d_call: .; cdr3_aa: CASSINQITGQETQYF; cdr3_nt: TGTGCCAGCAGCATAAATCAGATAACAGGGCAAGAGACCCAGTACTTC
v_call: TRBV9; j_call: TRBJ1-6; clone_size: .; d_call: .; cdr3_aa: CASSVVGEGSPLHF; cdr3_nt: TGTGCCAGCAGCGTAGTCGGGGAAGGATCACCCCTCCACTTT
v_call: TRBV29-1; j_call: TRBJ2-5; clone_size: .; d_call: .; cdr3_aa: CSVDTRGTETQYF; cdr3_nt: TGCAGCGTTGATACCAGGGGGACTGAGACCCAGTACTTC
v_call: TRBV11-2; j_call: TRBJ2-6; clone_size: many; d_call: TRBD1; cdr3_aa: CASSSPGTGDSGANVLTF; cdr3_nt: TGTGCCAGCAGCTCACCCGGGACAGGGGACTCTGGGGCCAACGTCCTGACTTTC
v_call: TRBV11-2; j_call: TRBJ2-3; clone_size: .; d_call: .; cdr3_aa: CASSLSQGTDTQYF; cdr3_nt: TGTGCCAGCAGCCTAAGCCAGGGCACAGATACGCAGTATTTT
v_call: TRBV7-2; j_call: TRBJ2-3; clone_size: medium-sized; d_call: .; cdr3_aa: CASRFSGADTQYF; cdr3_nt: TGTGCCAGCCGCTTTTCGGGGGCAGATACGCAGTATTTT
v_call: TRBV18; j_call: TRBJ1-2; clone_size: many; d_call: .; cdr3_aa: CASSPTVRQNYGYTF; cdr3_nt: TGTGCCAGCTCACCAACGGTTAGGCAGAACTATGGCTACACCTTC